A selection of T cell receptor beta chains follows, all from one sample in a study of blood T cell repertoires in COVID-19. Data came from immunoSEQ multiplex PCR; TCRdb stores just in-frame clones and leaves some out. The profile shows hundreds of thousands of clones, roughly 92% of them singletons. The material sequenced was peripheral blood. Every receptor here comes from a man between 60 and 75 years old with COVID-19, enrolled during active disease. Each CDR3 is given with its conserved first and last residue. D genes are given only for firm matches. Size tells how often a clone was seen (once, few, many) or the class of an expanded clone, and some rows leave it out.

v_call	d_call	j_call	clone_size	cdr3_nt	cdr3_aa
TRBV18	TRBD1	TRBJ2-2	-	TGTGCCAGCTCACCATCGGACAGGGGGGGCACCGGGGAGCTGTTTTTT	CASSPSDRGGTGELFF
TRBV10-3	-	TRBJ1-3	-	TGTGCCATCAACAAAGGACAATCTGGAAACACCATATATTTT	CAINKGQSGNTIYF
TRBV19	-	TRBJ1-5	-	TGTGCCAGTAGTAGAGGGACACGCGATTATCAGCCCCAGCATTTT	CASSRGTRDYQPQHF
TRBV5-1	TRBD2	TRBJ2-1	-	TGCGCCAGCAGCCTGACTAGCGGGGGAGCCCAAGAGCAGTTCTTC	CASSLTSGGAQEQFF
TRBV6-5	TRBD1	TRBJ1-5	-	TGTGCCAGCAGTCACCGACAGGGTGTGAGGCAGCCCCAGCATTTT	CASSHRQGVRQPQHF
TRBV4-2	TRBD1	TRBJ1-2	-	TGTGCCAGCAGCGATAACAGGGGAGATGGCTACACCTTC	CASSDNRGDGYTF
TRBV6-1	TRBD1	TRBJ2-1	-	TGTGCCAGCAGTGAACTACAGGGGGTCTACAATGAGCAGTTCTTC	CASSELQGVYNEQFF
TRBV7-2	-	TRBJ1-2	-	TGTGCCAGCAGCTTAGGGTCGCAGAACTATGGCTACACCTTC	CASSLGSQNYGYTF
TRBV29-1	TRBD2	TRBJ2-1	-	TGCAGCGTGAGGCGGGGGGGCCGGGATGAGCAGTTCTTC	CSVRRGGRDEQFF
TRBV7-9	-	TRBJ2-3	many	TGTGCCGGACAAAAGGGTAGCACAGATACGCAGTATTTT	CAGQKGSTDTQYF
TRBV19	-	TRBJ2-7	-	TGTGCCAGTAGTCCCCAGGTGAGGGGGGGCTACGAGCAGTACTTC	CASSPQVRGGYEQYF
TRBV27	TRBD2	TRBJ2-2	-	TGTGCCAGCAGTCGGGGACTAGCGGGGTTGGCGTCGAACACCGGGGAGCTGTTTTTT	CASSRGLAGLASNTGELFF
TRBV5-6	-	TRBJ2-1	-	TGTGCCAGCAGCTTGGCGGGTCGGCGGGGCCCAGCCTACAATGAGCAGTTCTTC	CASSLAGRRGPAYNEQFF
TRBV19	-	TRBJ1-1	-	TGTGCCAGTAGTATAGGATACGCGGGGAACACTGAAGCTTTCTTT	CASSIGYAGNTEAFF
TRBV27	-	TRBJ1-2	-	TGTGCCAGCAGTCCTACTGGACAAAACTATGGCTACACCTTC	CASSPTGQNYGYTF
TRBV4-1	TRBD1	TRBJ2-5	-	TGCGCCAGCAGCCAAACCGGGACAGGGGTCGAGACCCAGTACTTC	CASSQTGTGVETQYF
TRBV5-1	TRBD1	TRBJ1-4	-	TGCGCCAGCAGCTCCGGACAGGCCGTTAATGAAAAACTGTTTTTT	CASSSGQAVNEKLFF
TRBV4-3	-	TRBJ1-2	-	TGCGCCAGCAGCCAAGATCTCGCAGGGTCTGTAGGCTACACCTTC	CASSQDLAGSVGYTF
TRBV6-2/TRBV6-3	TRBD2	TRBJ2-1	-	TGTGCCAGCAGTTTCACGAGCGGGGGGGCGAGGAATGAGCAGTTCTTC	CASSFTSGGARNEQFF
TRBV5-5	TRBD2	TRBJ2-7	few	TGTGCCAGCAGCTTGCCGGGACTAGCGGCGCACGAGCAGTACTTC	CASSLPGLAAHEQYF
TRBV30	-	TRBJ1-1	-	TGTGCCTGGAGTCGGCAGGGGAACACTGAAGCTTTCTTT	CAWSRQGNTEAFF
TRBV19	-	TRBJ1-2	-	TGTGCCAGTAGGACAGAAATAACCAGCGGCTACACCTTC	CASRTEITSGYTF
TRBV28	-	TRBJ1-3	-	TGTGCCAGCAGTCGAATATCCTCAGGGGTTTATGGAAACACCATATATTTT	CASSRISSGVYGNTIYF
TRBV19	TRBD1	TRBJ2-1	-	TGTGCCAGTAGTCTATCCCGGACAGGGAGCTCCTACAATGAGCAGTTCTTC	CASSLSRTGSSYNEQFF
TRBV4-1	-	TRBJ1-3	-	TGCGCCAGCAGCCAAGAGTCCGTTCCGTACTCTGGAAACACCATATATTTT	CASSQESVPYSGNTIYF
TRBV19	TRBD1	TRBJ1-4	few	TGTGCCAGTAGTATCAGGACAGGAACTAATGAAAAACTGTTTTTT	CASSIRTGTNEKLFF
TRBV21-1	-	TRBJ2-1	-	TGTGCCAGCCCCCTCCGGGGAGGGGGACAGGGTCTGATCTTC	CASPLRGGGQGLIF
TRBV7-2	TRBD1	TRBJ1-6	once	TGTGCCAGCAGCCTCTTACAGGGGCCTTCACCCCTCCACTTT	CASSLLQGPSPLHF
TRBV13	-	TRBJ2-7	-	TGTGCCAGCAGCTTCCAGGGGTACGAGCAGTACTTC	CASSFQGYEQYF
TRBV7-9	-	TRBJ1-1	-	TGTGCCAGCAGCTCTACCCAGGTTAGAAACACTGAAGCTTTCTTT	CASSSTQVRNTEAFF
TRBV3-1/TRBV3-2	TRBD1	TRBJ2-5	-	TGTGCCAGCAGCCAAGGGACAGGGGGCGCAGAGACCCAGTACTTC	CASSQGTGGAETQYF
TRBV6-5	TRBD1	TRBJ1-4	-	TGTGCCAGCAGAGGCCAGGGACAGGAAAAACTGTTTTTT	CASRGQGQEKLFF
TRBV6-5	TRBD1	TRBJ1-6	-	TGTGCCAGCAGTCCCCAGGGGGCAGCGAATTCACCCCTCCACTTT	CASSPQGAANSPLHF
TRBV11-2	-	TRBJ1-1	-	TGTGCCAGCAGCTTAAGCCTCGGGTACACTGAAGCTTTCTTT	CASSLSLGYTEAFF
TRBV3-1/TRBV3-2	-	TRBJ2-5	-	TGTGCCAGCAGCCAAGGTCAGGGTTCAAGGGAGACCCAGTACTTC	CASSQGQGSRETQYF
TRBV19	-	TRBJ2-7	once	TGTGCCAGTAGCCTCCTGGGCCAGGGCGGCTACGAGCAGTACTTC	CASSLLGQGGYEQYF